A selection of T cell receptor beta chains follows, all from one sample in a study of shared clonotypes between healthy human individuals. Assay: immunoSEQ multiplex PCR; the TCRdb copy retains only in-frame clones and omits some. The sample contains about 2.1 million clones, around 93% of which appear only once. The sequencing sample was made of naive CD8+ T cells from PBMCs. The origin of the receptors is a man younger than 30 in good health. Some clones in this sample may be carry-over from other donors' samples. Both conserved end residues are part of each CDR3. The D gene is left open where the match is weak. Size is omitted from some rows. Given values are once, few, many or a class for expanded clones.

abundance: -
j_gene: TRBJ1-2
v_gene: TRBV6-6
d_gene: -
CDR3nt: TGTGCCAGCACGTACGGGGGGTACATACTAAACTATGGCTACACCTTC
CDR3aa: CASTYGGYILNYGYTF

abundance: -
j_gene: TRBJ1-5
v_gene: TRBV4-1
d_gene: -
CDR3nt: TGCGCCAGCAGCGCTAAAGTGGGGCAGCCCCAGCATTTT
CDR3aa: CASSAKVGQPQHF

abundance: -
j_gene: TRBJ1-1
v_gene: TRBV14
d_gene: -
CDR3nt: TGTGCCAGCAGCCAATCCCTTGGTCGGGAAGCTTTCTTT
CDR3aa: CASSQSLGREAFF

abundance: -
j_gene: TRBJ2-3
v_gene: TRBV7-9
d_gene: TRBD2
CDR3nt: TGTGCCAGCAGCTTGGGGGGGATAGCGGTAGATACGCAGTATTTT
CDR3aa: CASSLGGIAVDTQYF

abundance: few
j_gene: TRBJ2-1
v_gene: TRBV7-9
d_gene: -
CDR3nt: TGTGCCAGCAGCTTAGACTACAATGAGCAGTTCTTC
CDR3aa: CASSLDYNEQFF

abundance: -
j_gene: TRBJ2-7
v_gene: TRBV7-6
d_gene: -
CDR3nt: TGTGCCAGCAGCTCGCAGGGGTACGAGCAGTACTTC
CDR3aa: CASSSQGYEQYF

abundance: -
j_gene: TRBJ2-7
v_gene: TRBV7-9
d_gene: -
CDR3nt: TGTGCCAGCGGCTCGGGGGACCCCGAGTACGAGCAGTACTTC
CDR3aa: CASGSGDPEYEQYF

abundance: -
j_gene: TRBJ2-4
v_gene: TRBV6-1
d_gene: TRBD1
CDR3nt: TGTGCCAGCAGTGAAAGGGGTACAGGGGGAAACATTCAGTACTTC
CDR3aa: CASSERGTGGNIQYF

abundance: -
j_gene: TRBJ2-7
v_gene: TRBV5-1
d_gene: -
CDR3nt: TGCGCCAGCAGCTTGGGTCAGGGGCCCTACGAGCAGTACTTC
CDR3aa: CASSLGQGPYEQYF

abundance: -
j_gene: TRBJ1-2
v_gene: TRBV19
d_gene: TRBD1
CDR3nt: TGTGCCAGTAGTATTCTCAGGACAGGGACTAACTATGGCTACACCTTC
CDR3aa: CASSILRTGTNYGYTF

abundance: -
j_gene: TRBJ1-1
v_gene: TRBV7-9
d_gene: TRBD1
CDR3nt: TGTGCCACCCAGGGGGGCACTGAAGCTTTCTTT
CDR3aa: CATQGGTEAFF

abundance: once
j_gene: TRBJ2-1
v_gene: TRBV7-3
d_gene: -
CDR3nt: TGTGCCAGCAGCACAGGGATCCACAATGAGCAGTTCTTC
CDR3aa: CASSTGIHNEQFF

abundance: -
j_gene: TRBJ2-7
v_gene: TRBV11-2
d_gene: TRBD2
CDR3nt: TGTGCCAGCAGCTTAGCGGGAGGTATTTCCTACGAGCAGTACTTC
CDR3aa: CASSLAGGISYEQYF

abundance: once
j_gene: TRBJ2-2
v_gene: TRBV28
d_gene: TRBD1
CDR3nt: TGTGCCAGCAGTGGGGACAGGAGAGACACCGGGGAGCTGTTTTTT
CDR3aa: CASSGDRRDTGELFF

abundance: -
j_gene: TRBJ1-1
v_gene: TRBV19
d_gene: -
CDR3nt: TGTGCCAGTAGTTTCAATCCCACAGAGCTAGTCGTTGGTGGCACTGAAGCTTTCTTT
CDR3aa: CASSFNPTELVVGGTEAFF

abundance: -
j_gene: TRBJ2-5
v_gene: TRBV11-2
d_gene: TRBD2
CDR3nt: TGTGCCAGCAGCCCCCGTCAAGCGGGGTCCCAAGAGACCCAGTACTTC
CDR3aa: CASSPRQAGSQETQYF

abundance: -
j_gene: TRBJ2-7
v_gene: TRBV7-9
d_gene: TRBD2
CDR3nt: TGTGCCAGCAGCTCCGGATCGGGAGGCGCCTCCTACGAGCAGTACTTC
CDR3aa: CASSSGSGGASYEQYF